This TCR beta chain was profiled in a study of shared clonotypes between healthy human individuals. Study-wide background: For every donor, three CD4 naive, three CD4 memory, two CD8 naive and one CD8 memory plates were used.

Whole-study findings and limits: The sole specimen, blood, was sampled, and tissue repertoires likely differ. Sequencing depth was a factor that was expected to affect clonotype sharing among donors.

CD4+ cells yielded CD45RA+ naive and CD45RA-negative memory subsets. Germline V gene sequence: CDR1 SGHDT, CDR2 YYEEEE. V was pared by 4 bases and J by 5 bases, with 16 bases between. This CDR3 comprises 14 residues. Assay: immunoSEQ multiplex PCR; the TCRdb copy retains only in-frame clones and omits some. The data show about 2.4 million clones, under 95% seen once. Of note for this clone: What it binds is not known.

This sequence originates from a young man in good health. Some clones in this sample may be carry-over from other donors' samples. Sequenced sample: naive CD4+ T cells from PBMCs. Subset here: CD45RA+ positively selected. This chain uses TRBV5-6 with TRBJ2-7; TRBD2 is a possible D gene (7 bases). This chain's CDR3 is CASSRREGGDEQYF. CDR3 nucleotide sequence: TGTGCCAGCAGCCGAAGGGAGGGGGGAGACGAGCAGTACTTC. The whole variable domain, filled in from reference TRBV5-6 and TRBJ2-7, reads DAGVTQSPTHLIKTRGQQVTLRCSPKSGHDTVSWYQQALGQGPQFIFQYYEEEERQRGNFPDRFSGHQFPNYSSELNVNALLLGDSALYLCASSRREGGDEQYFGPGTRLTVT.